These T cell receptor beta chains were read from a single sample in a study of beta chain features in type 1 diabetes. Assay used: immunoSEQ multiplex PCR; TCRdb lists only in-frame clones, some missing. The sample consists of about 700,000 clones, about an eighth of them appearing once. The specimen was naive CD4+ T cells from blood. The source of these receptors is a man in his late teens or twenties with type 1 diabetes. Both conserved end residues are part of each CDR3. A D gene is named only where the DNA matches it firmly. Clone size appears in some rows only: once, few, many, or a class for an expanded clone.

j_call	v_call	clone_size	d_call	cdr3_aa	cdr3_nt
TRBJ2-1	TRBV5-1	few	.	CASSLEVAYNEQFF	TGCGCCAGCAGCTTGGAGGTAGCCTACAATGAGCAGTTCTTC
TRBJ1-2	TRBV29-1	.	.	CSVDNRLPSANYGYTF	TGCAGCGTTGATAACAGACTCCCTTCAGCTAACTATGGCTACACCTTC
TRBJ2-3	TRBV7-3	.	.	CASSFQGTDTQYF	TGTGCCAGCAGCTTCCAGGGGACAGATACGCAGTATTTT
TRBJ2-2	TRBV9	few	TRBD2	CASSLSGDHTGELFF	TGTGCCAGCAGCCTGAGCGGGGATCACACCGGGGAGCTGTTTTTT
TRBJ1-1	TRBV30	.	TRBD1	CAWSVSGTGRPEAFF	TGTGCCTGGAGTGTGTCGGGGACAGGGAGACCTGAAGCTTTCTTT
TRBJ2-5	TRBV5-1	.	TRBD1	CASSPTGAGETQYF	TGCGCCAGCAGCCCGACAGGGGCTGGGGAGACCCAGTACTTC
TRBJ2-5	TRBV28	.	TRBD1	CASSPGQGVETQYF	TGTGCCAGCAGTCCGGGACAGGGTGTTGAGACCCAGTACTTC
TRBJ1-4	TRBV5-6	.	.	CASSLEQPGEKLFF	TGTGCCAGCAGCTTGGAGCAACCGGGGGAAAAACTGTTTTTT
TRBJ2-2	TRBV7-6	.	.	CASSPRWVNTGELFF	TGTGCCAGCAGCCCCCGGTGGGTGAACACCGGGGAGCTGTTTTTT
TRBJ2-6	TRBV19	.	.	CASSIPAGANVLTF	TGTGCCAGTAGTATACCGGCTGGGGCCAACGTCCTGACTTTC
TRBJ2-5	TRBV30	few	.	CAFGRSPETQYF	TGTGCTTTCGGACGGAGTCCAGAGACCCAGTACTTC
TRBJ2-1	TRBV7-2	few	TRBD2	CASSSPTAGGSYNEQFF	TGTGCCAGCAGCTCCCCCACAGCGGGGGGTTCCTACAATGAGCAGTTCTTC
TRBJ1-1	TRBV2	few	.	CASSEGVSGTEAFF	TGTGCCAGCAGTGAAGGGGTCTCGGGCACTGAAGCTTTCTTT